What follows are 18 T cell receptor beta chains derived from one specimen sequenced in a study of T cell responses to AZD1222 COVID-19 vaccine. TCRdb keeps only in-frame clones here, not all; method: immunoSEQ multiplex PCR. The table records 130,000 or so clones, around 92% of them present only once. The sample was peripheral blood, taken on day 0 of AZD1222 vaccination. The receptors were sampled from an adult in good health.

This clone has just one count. The DNA for the CDR3 is TGCGCCAGCAGCTTTGGGAGTTACGAGCAGTACTTC. Its protein product is CASSFGSYEQYF. This chain connects TRBV5-1 to TRBJ2-7; D might be TRBD2 (5 bases). The CDR3 covers 12 residues. V was clipped by 2 bases and J by 4 bases, with 7 bases between them. Germline CDR1 and CDR2: SGHRS and YFSETQ.

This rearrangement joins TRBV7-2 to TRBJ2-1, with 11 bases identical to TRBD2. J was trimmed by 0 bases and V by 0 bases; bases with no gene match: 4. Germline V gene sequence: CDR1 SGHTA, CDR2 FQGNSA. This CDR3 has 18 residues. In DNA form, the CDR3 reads TGTGCCAGCAGCTTAGCTCCTAGCGGGGGGAGCTCCTACAATGAGCAGTTCTTC. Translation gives CASSLAPSGGSSYNEQFF.

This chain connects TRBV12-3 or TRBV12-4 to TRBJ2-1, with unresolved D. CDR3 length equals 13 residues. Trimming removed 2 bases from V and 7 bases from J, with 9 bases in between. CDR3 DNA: TGTGCCAGCAGTTTAAAGGGTAAAAATGAGCAGTTCTTC. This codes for CASSLKGKNEQFF.

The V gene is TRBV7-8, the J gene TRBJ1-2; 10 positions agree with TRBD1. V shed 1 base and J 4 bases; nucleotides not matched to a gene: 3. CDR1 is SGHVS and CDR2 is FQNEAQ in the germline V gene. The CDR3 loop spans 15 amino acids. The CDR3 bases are TGTGCCAGCAGCTTAGAGGGGACAGGGGCCTATGGCTACACCTTC. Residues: CASSLEGTGAYGYTF.

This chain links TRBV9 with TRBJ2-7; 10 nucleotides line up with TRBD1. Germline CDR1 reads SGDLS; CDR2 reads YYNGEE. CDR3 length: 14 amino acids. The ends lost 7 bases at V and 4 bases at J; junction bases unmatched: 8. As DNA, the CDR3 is TGTGCCAGCGGGACCGGGACAGGGGCATACGAGCAGTACTTC. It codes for CASGTGTGAYEQYF.

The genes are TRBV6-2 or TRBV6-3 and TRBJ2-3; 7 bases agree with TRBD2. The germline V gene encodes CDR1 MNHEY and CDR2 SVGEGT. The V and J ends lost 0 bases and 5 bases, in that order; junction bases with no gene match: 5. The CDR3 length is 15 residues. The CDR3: CASSYSSGEGDTQYF. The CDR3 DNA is TGTGCCAGCAGTTACTCGTCGGGGGAGGGAGATACGCAGTATTTT.

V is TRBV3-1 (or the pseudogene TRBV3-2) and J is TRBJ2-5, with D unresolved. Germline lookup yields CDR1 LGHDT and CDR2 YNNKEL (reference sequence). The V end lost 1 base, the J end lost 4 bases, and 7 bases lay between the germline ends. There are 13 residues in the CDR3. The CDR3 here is CASSQAGRETQYF. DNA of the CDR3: TGTGCCAGCAGCCAAGCGGGCCGAGAGACCCAGTACTTC.

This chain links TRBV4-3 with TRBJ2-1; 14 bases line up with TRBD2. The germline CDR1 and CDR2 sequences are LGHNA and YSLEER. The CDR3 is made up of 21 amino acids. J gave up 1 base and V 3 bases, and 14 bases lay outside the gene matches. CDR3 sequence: CASSHAWTSGGQPRSYNEQFF. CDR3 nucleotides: TGCGCCAGCAGCCACGCATGGACTAGCGGGGGGCAACCGCGGTCCTACAATGAGCAGTTCTTC.

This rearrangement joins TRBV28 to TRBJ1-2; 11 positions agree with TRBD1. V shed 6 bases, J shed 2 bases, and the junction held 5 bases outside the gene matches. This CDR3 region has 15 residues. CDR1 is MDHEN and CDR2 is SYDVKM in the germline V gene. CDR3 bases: TGTGCCAGCAGACCCAGGACAGGGGGCAACTATGGCTACACCTTC. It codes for CASRPRTGGNYGYTF.

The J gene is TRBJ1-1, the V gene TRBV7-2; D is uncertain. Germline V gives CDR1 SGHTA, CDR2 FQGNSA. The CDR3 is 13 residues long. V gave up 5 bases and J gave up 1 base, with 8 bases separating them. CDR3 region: CASSNSQNTEAFF. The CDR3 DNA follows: TGTGCCAGCAGCAACTCGCAGAACACTGAAGCTTTCTTT.

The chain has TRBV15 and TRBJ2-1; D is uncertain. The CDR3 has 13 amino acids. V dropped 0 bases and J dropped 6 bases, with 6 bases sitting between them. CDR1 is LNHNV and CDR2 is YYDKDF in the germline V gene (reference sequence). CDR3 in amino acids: CATSRDPSNEQFF. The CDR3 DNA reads TGTGCCACCAGCAGAGACCCGTCCAATGAGCAGTTCTTC.

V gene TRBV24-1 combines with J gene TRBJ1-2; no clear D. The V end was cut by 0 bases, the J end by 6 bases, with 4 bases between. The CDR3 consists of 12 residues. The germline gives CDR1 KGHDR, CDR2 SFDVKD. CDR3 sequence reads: CATSDLGDGYTF. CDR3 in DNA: TGTGCCACCAGTGATTTGGGGGATGGCTACACCTTC.

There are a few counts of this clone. CDR3 residues: CASIGVKGGELFF. In DNA, the CDR3 is TGCGCCAGCATCGGGGTTAAGGGCGGGGAGCTGTTTTTT. The chain links TRBV4-3 to TRBJ2-2; tentative D call: TRBD2 (5 bases). Germline loops: CDR1 LGHNA, CDR2 YSLEER. Trimming took off 7 bases at V and 7 bases at J, with 13 bases between the two ends. This CDR3 region has 13 residues.

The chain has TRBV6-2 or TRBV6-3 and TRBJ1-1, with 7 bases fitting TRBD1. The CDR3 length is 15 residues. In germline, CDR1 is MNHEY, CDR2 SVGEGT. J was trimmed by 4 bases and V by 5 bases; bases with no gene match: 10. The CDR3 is CASSPTGVGITEAFF. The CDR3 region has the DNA TGTGCCAGCAGTCCCACAGGGGTGGGAATCACTGAAGCTTTCTTT.

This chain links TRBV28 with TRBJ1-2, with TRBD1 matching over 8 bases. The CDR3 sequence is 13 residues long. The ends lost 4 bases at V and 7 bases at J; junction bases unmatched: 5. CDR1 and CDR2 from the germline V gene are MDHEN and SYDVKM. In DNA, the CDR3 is TGTGCCAGCAGTTCGGACAGGGTGGGTGGCTACACCTTC. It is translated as CASSSDRVGGYTF.

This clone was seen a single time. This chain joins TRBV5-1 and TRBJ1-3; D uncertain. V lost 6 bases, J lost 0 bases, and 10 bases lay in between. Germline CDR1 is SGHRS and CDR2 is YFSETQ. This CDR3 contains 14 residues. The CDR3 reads CASTKGSSGNTIYF. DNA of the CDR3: TGCGCCAGCACCAAGGGCAGCTCTGGAAACACCATATATTTT.

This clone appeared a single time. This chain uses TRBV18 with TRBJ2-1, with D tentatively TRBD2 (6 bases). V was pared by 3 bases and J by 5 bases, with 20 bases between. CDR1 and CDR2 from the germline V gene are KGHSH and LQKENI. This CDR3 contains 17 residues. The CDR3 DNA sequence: TGTGCCAGCTCACCCTTGCAGACTAGTTATGGGCACAATGAGCAGTTCTTC. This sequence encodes CASSPLQTSYGHNEQFF.

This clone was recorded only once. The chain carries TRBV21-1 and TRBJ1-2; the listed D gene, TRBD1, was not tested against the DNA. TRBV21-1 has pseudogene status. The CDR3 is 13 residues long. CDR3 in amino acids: CASLRGANYGYTF. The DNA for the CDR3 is TGTGCCAGCCTAAGGGGTGCTAACTATGGCTACACCTTC.